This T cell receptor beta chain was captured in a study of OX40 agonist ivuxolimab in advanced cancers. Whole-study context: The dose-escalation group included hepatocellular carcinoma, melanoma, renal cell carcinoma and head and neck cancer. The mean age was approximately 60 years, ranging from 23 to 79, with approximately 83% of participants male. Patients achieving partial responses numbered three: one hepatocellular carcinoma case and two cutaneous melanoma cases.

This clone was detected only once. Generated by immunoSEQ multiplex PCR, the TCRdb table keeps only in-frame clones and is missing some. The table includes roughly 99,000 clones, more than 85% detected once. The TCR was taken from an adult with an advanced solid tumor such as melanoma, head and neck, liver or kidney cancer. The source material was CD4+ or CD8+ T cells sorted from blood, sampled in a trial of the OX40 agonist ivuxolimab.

The DNA for the CDR3 is TGTGCCAGCACCCCTAGCGGGAGGAGGGGGGGACACACAGATACGCAGTATTTT. Its translation: CASTPSGRRGGHTDTQYF. V usage is TRBV27 and J usage is TRBJ2-3, with 11 bases identical to TRBD2. The CDR3 runs to 18 residues. V trimming: 7 bases; J trimming: 2 bases; junction bases outside the gene matches: 14. The germline V gene encodes CDR1 MNHEY and CDR2 SMNVEV (reference sequence).